The sequence of this T cell receptor beta chain was determined in a study of vaccination effects on CD4 cells after COVID-19. Notes on the study in general: Among infection- and vaccine-induced clones, marked clonal contraction occurred late after vaccination.

Points on this clone: What it recognizes is unknown.

Between the trimmed V and J ends, which lost 8 bases and 0 bases, there was a span of 8 bases. This CDR3 has 13 amino acids. Germline CDR1 reads MNHEY; CDR2 reads SVGAGI. Measured with immunoSEQ multiplex PCR; TCRdb has only the in-frame clones, and not every one. The table shows approximately 74,000 clones, with 65% to 75% occurring only once. Before any sequencing was done, the ViraFEST assay used viral peptide pools to expand antigen-specific CD4+ T cells. Culture proceeded for more than 8 days, and CD4+ T cells were then isolated. Absence of prior SARS-CoV-2 infection characterized the vaccine recipients, who showed negative nucleocapsid antibodies.

The receptor comes from a human donor who received a COVID-19 vaccine. This material consisted of CD4+ T cells from PBMCs cultured with HCoV-NL63 spike peptides, taken before COVID-19 vaccination. This chain connects TRBV6-5 to TRBJ2-1, with D hard to call. CDR3 residues: CASAFDSYNEQFF. CDR3 sequence (DNA): TGTGCCAGCGCTTTTGACTCCTACAATGAGCAGTTCTTC.